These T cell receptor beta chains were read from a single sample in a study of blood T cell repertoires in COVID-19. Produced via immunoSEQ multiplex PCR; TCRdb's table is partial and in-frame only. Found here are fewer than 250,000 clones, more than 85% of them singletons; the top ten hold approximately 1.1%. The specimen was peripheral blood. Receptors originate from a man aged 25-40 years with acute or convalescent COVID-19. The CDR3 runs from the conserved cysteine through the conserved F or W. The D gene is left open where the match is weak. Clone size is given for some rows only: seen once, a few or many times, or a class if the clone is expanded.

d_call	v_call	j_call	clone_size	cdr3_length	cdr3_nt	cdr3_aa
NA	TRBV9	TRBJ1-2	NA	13	TGTGCCAGCAGCGTAGGCCAGAACTATGGCTACACCTTC	CASSVGQNYGYTF
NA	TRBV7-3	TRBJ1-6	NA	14	TGTGCCAGCAGCTTGAACAGTCTCAATTCACCCCTCCACTTT	CASSLNSLNSPLHF
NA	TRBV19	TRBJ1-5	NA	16	TGTGCCAGTAGTCCTCTGTCGAGGGGGAGCAATCAGCCCCAGCATTTT	CASSPLSRGSNQPQHF
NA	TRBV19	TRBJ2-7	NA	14	TGTGCCAGTAGTTACCGCAGGGAAAACTACGAGCAGTACTTC	CASSYRRENYEQYF
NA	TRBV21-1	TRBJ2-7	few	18	TGTGCCAGCAGCACCAGGGGCGACACAGGAGTTGGGGTACGCGAGCAGTACTTC	CASSTRGDTGVGVREQYF
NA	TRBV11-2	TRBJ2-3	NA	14	TGTGCCAGCAGCTTACGGCGGGGCACAGATACGCAGTATTTT	CASSLRRGTDTQYF
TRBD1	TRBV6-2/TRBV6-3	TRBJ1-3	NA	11	TGTGCCAGCAGTTACGGGACAGGGGAATATTTT	CASSYGTGEYF
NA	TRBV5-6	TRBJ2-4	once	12	TGTGCCAGCAGCTTTCAGGGAAACATTCAGTACTTC	CASSFQGNIQYF
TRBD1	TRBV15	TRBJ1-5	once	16	TGTGCCACCAGCAGAGGATACGGACAGGGAAACCAGCCCCAGCATTTT	CATSRGYGQGNQPQHF
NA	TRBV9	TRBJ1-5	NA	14	TGTGCCAGCAGCCCTCTGGACACGCGGCAGCCCCAGCATTTT	CASSPLDTRQPQHF
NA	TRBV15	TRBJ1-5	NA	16	TGTGCCACCAGCAGAGCCGCTAGGGGCACCAATCAGCCCCAGCATTTT	CATSRAARGTNQPQHF
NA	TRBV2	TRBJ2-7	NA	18	TGTGCCAGCAGTGAGGACCCGACCGGGAGCCTTTTACGGATGGAGCAGTACTTC	CASSEDPTGSLLRMEQYF
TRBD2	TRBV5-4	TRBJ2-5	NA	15	TGTGCCAGCAGCACCACTAGCGGGGTGAGAGAGACCCAGTACTTC	CASSTTSGVRETQYF
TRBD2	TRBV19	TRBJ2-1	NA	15	TGTGCCAGTAGTTGGCTAGCGGGAGGGACAGATGAGCAGTTCTTC	CASSWLAGGTDEQFF
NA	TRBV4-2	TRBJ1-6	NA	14	TGTGCCAGCAGAATGACAGGCGGCAAATCACCCCTCCACTTT	CASRMTGGKSPLHF
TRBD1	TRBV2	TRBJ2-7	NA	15	TGTGCCAGCAGGGCCGACAGGGGGAGCTCCTACGAGCAGTACTTC	CASRADRGSSYEQYF
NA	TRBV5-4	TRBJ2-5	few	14	TGTGCCAGCAGCTTGCGGGGGAACCAAGAGACCCAGTACTTC	CASSLRGNQETQYF
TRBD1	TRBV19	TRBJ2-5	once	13	TGTGCCAGTAGTACCGGGACAGGGGTCACCCAGTACTTC	CASSTGTGVTQYF
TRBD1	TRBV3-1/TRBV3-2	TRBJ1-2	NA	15	TGTGCCAGCAGCCAAGCCGCGAAGGGGGCAAGTCACTACACCTTC	CASSQAAKGASHYTF
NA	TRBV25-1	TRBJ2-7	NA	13	TGTGCCACCGGCTCAAGGACAGCCTACGAGCAGTACTTC	CATGSRTAYEQYF
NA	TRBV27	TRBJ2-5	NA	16	TGTGCCAGCAGTTTATCGTGGCCCGAGGTGGGAGAGACCCAGTACTTC	CASSLSWPEVGETQYF
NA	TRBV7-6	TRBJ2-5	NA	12	TGTGCCAGCAGCAGACTCCAAGAGACCCAGTACTTC	CASSRLQETQYF